This TCR beta chain was captured by sequencing in a study of follicular helper T cells after annual influenza vaccination. Libraries were prepared by immunoSEQ multiplex PCR; TCRdb keeps only in-frame clonotypes and omits some of them. The table shows thousands of clones, with more than 70% occurring only once. General study findings and limits: Productive TCRB sequences came from only roughly 8.5-23% of cells.

From germline, CDR1 is SNHLY and CDR2 FYNNEI. This CDR3 region has 14 residues. V was pared by 5 bases and J by 7 bases, with 9 bases of the junction left unmatched. Regarding time point: 2015-2016 season, 7 days after influenza vaccination. Remarks on this clone: What it binds is unknown.

This TCR was recovered from an adult who received the influenza vaccine. The sample here was CXCR5+ CD38- circulating T follicular helper cells from blood, taken 7 days after influenza vaccination. Subset specified: circulating Tfh, non-naive CD4+CXCR5+PD-1+ (ICOS+CD38+ or ICOS-CD38-). This chain connects TRBV2 to TRBJ2-7, with TRBD1 identical over 9 bases. CDR3 amino acids: CASSLGQGSREQYF. The DNA for the CDR3 is TGTGCCAGCAGTTTGGGACAGGGCTCTCGGGAGCAGTACTTC. The whole variable domain, filled in from reference TRBV2 and TRBJ2-7, reads EPEVTQTPSHQVTQMGQEVILRCVPISNHLYFYWYRQILGQKVEFLVSFYNNEISEKSEIFDDQFSVERPDGSNFTLKIRSTKLEDSAMYFCASSLGQGSREQYFGPGTRLTVT.